The sequence of this TCR beta chain was determined in a study of Ad26.COV2.S vaccination and SARS-CoV-2 variants (dated by TCRdb to the early 2020s). Notes on the research overall: Vaccine-arm donors came from COV1001, a multicentre, randomized, double-blind, placebo-controlled phase I-IIa trial of Ad26.COV2.S in healthy adults. Ad26.COV2.S was administered intramuscularly at 5 x 10^10 or 1 x 10^11 viral particles, either as a single shot or as two shots given 56 days apart. TCRbeta repertoire sequencing was used to assess the specificity and breadth of SARS-CoV-2-reactive T cell receptors after Ad26.COV2.S vaccination. A total of roughly 30 samples were included in the TCR-sequenced set, comprising about 20 Ad26.COV2.S vaccine recipients, 5 placebo recipients and 8 SARS-CoV-2 convalescent individuals. Participants in the trial were split at random into five groups of five each, receiving low-dose or high-dose Ad26.COV2.S once or twice, or else placebo on both occasions. Investigators did not know the trial group allocation while performing experiments and assessing outcomes.

The meaning of the sample's treatment or condition label: around 19 received Ad26.COV2.S at low or high dose, single or two shots; several received placebo; per-sample allocation not given. Repertoires of vaccine and placebo recipients were sequenced from samples taken on day 63 after the first injection. Cohort 1b enrolled around 24 adults aged 18-55 years at a single site in Boston, USA, between 29 July and 7 August 2020. As a vaccine, Ad26.COV2.S was a replication-incompetent adenovirus type 26 vector that expressed a prefusion-stabilized SARS-CoV-2 spike protein derived from the original Wuhan strain. Study-wide findings and limitations: After vaccination, substantial breadth of spike-specific CD8+ and CD4+ T cell responses was reported. Ad26.COV2.S recipients had higher spike-specific TCR breadth than placebo recipients (P = 0.0014). Comparing responses between vaccine doses or regimens was not something the study was powered to do. Vaccine and placebo recipients had comparable non-spike TCR breadth, which fits with the vaccine containing only spike. The authors noted that total T cell responses may have been underestimated by the TCR breadth and depth analyses.

For CDR1 and CDR2, the germline V gene lists LGHNA and YNFKEQ. Reading from cysteine to phenylalanine, the CDR3 counts 13 amino acids. Of the read, only the CDR3 DNA is kept; its 39 bases are in frame from base 1. The junction carries 7 bases between V and J, which are trimmed by 0 bases and 7 bases respectively. TCRbeta CDR3 regions were sequenced with the immunoSEQ Assay. After extraction, genomic DNA underwent amplification by bias-controlled multiplex PCR, followed by high-throughput sequencing. For the original study's pipeline: Collapsing and filtering of sequences were performed to quantify the absolute abundance of each unique TCRbeta CDR3 region. T cell fraction was estimated by normalizing TCRbeta template counts to usable DNA, with usable DNA measured through amplification of reference genes found in all nucleated cells. Repertoire TCRs were annotated as SARS-CoV-2-specific when V gene, CDR3 amino acid sequence and J gene were exactly matched to a known reactive TCR set. MIRA supplied the reference SARS-CoV-2 TCR set, which was filtered for enrichment in COVID-19-positive ImmuneCODE repertoires so that public or cross-reactive TCRs were removed. Using the MIRA antigens, annotated TCRs were further analysed by specific ORF or by position within an ORF. Depth was the summed frequency of annotated unique rearrangements, while breadth was defined as annotated unique rearrangements over total unique productive rearrangements. TCR breadth was compared between groups using two-sided Wilcoxon rank-sum tests. Imported from immuneACCESS, the table was reduced by TCRdb to in-frame sequences with V and J called. These copies leave out some clones; in studies compared against another copy, an unresolved V gene accounts for under half, and the cause of the remainder is not known. V, J and clone size were drawn from that table, and D and trimming were deduced from the DNA. The sample profile shows about 480,000 clones; approximately 88% of them were found once. The ten biggest clones cover roughly 12% of the sample.

Concerning this clone itself: No antigen is known for it. One base away there is no much larger clone; base qualities are not given.

The chain employs TRBV4-2 and TRBJ2-1; the D gene remains uncertain. This receptor was obtained from a person aged 18-65 years who received the Ad26.COV2.S COVID-19 vaccine or a placebo. The source material was peripheral blood, sampled in a trial of Ad26.COV2.S vaccine versus placebo. The DNA sequence reads TGTGCCAGCAGCCAAGAGTGGAGAAATGAGCAGTTCTTC. Its protein reads: CASSQEWRNEQFF.